These T cell receptor beta chains were read from a single sample in a study of cytomegalovirus exposure and HLA in healthy donors. Measured with immunoSEQ multiplex PCR; TCRdb has only the in-frame clones, and not every one. This table holds 100,000 or so clones, about four fifths found once. The sequencing input was PBMCs. The receptors stem from a female donor in good health and CMV-seropositive. CDR3s include the opening cysteine and the closing phenylalanine or tryptophan. D genes are given only for firm matches. The size entry is marked missing in some rows and otherwise reads once, few, many or a size class.

cdr3_aa	clone_size	d_call	v_call	j_call
CASSYSRWETQYF	-	-	TRBV6-5	TRBJ2-5
CASSAGGRAFF	-	-	TRBV7-9	TRBJ1-1
CAWSEVPQNYGYTF	-	-	TRBV30	TRBJ1-2
CASSRLAGGFGTGELFF	-	TRBD2	TRBV25-1	TRBJ2-2
CASSQDGTTSYEQYF	few	-	TRBV4-3	TRBJ2-7
CASSKPRDSGTEAFF	-	-	TRBV21-1	TRBJ1-1
CASSQTHNEQFF	-	-	TRBV21-1	TRBJ2-1
CASRLGPLGQVKNIQYF	-	-	TRBV12-2	TRBJ2-4
CASNVRGRGSYEQYF	-	-	TRBV28	TRBJ2-7
CASSPDPWSLYLKNSQYF	-	-	TRBV4-3	TRBJ2-4
CASSFLSGGNEQFF	-	TRBD2	TRBV27	TRBJ2-1
CASSLKGTSGRADEQYF	few	TRBD2	TRBV27	TRBJ2-7
CASSYKRGSSYEQYF	-	TRBD2	TRBV6-6	TRBJ2-7
CASSTPGLAGGADTQYF	-	TRBD2	TRBV5-1	TRBJ2-3
CSSSSHPGQGINEQFF	-	TRBD1	TRBV7-9	TRBJ2-1
CSVAGTGSQPQHF	-	TRBD1	TRBV29-1	TRBJ1-5
CASTKDGRYEKLFF	-	-	TRBV7-9	TRBJ1-4
CASSLERVRTGGYEQYF	-	TRBD1	TRBV7-2	TRBJ2-7
CSVVGLAGALNEQFF	-	TRBD2	TRBV29-1	TRBJ2-1
CASSIGSGFSYEQYF	-	TRBD2	TRBV19	-
CASTPEAGNEKLFF	few	-	TRBV9	TRBJ1-4
CASSEGRGGGADTQYF	-	-	TRBV2	TRBJ2-3
CASSWGPGNQPQHF	-	-	TRBV5-6	TRBJ1-5
CASQKGGERIQPQHF	-	-	TRBV7-9	TRBJ1-5
CAWSKGQPNSYEQYF	-	TRBD1	TRBV30	TRBJ2-7
CASSTGTGTLNYGYTF	-	TRBD1	TRBV5-8	TRBJ1-2
CSSSLGQGLNTEAFF	-	TRBD1	TRBV7-9	TRBJ1-1
CASSLKTSGSGDNEQFF	few	TRBD2	TRBV7-9	TRBJ2-1
CASSPRQAMNTEAFF	once	-	TRBV9	TRBJ1-1
CASSIDHRGTYEQYF	-	-	TRBV19	TRBJ2-7
CASSFRDRNTEAFF	-	-	TRBV27	TRBJ1-1
CATTTQDYGYTF	-	-	TRBV2	TRBJ1-2
CASSLFRGKGDTGELFF	-	-	TRBV27	TRBJ2-2
CASSAGLAGGGTQYF	-	TRBD2	TRBV5-1	TRBJ2-5
CASSQGRSPYEQYF	-	-	TRBV4-3	TRBJ2-7
CASRRDSNYEQYF	-	-	TRBV6-5	TRBJ2-7
CASSPQDSGANGLTF	few	-	TRBV7-2	TRBJ2-6
CASGRLAGGARWDF	-	TRBD2	TRBV6-5	TRBJ2-7
CASSQEGGVREKLFF	-	-	TRBV4-3	TRBJ1-4
CASSFDRALGELFF	-	TRBD1	TRBV5-6	TRBJ2-2
CASSLVPQGAGTDTQYF	-	TRBD1	TRBV7-2	TRBJ2-3
CASRTSGRYEQYF	few	TRBD2	TRBV6-6	TRBJ2-7
CASSQGTGELFF	few	-	TRBV18	TRBJ2-2
CSALRYEQYF	-	-	TRBV20-1	TRBJ2-7
CATSSPGRGWGTGGAFF	-	-	TRBV15	TRBJ1-1
CASSFRGGTDTQYF	-	-	TRBV7-6	TRBJ2-3
CASSLVSLGGEELFF	-	TRBD2	TRBV7-2	TRBJ2-2
CSAAQGSNEQFF	few	-	TRBV29-1	TRBJ2-1
CASSSSRHSGTGNTIYF	-	-	TRBV28	TRBJ1-3
CASSEALRTSGRDSTDTQYF	-	TRBD2	TRBV6-1	TRBJ2-3
CASSKAGLPREQFF	-	-	TRBV19	TRBJ2-1
CASSVDRGLSGANGLTF	-	TRBD1	TRBV9	TRBJ2-6